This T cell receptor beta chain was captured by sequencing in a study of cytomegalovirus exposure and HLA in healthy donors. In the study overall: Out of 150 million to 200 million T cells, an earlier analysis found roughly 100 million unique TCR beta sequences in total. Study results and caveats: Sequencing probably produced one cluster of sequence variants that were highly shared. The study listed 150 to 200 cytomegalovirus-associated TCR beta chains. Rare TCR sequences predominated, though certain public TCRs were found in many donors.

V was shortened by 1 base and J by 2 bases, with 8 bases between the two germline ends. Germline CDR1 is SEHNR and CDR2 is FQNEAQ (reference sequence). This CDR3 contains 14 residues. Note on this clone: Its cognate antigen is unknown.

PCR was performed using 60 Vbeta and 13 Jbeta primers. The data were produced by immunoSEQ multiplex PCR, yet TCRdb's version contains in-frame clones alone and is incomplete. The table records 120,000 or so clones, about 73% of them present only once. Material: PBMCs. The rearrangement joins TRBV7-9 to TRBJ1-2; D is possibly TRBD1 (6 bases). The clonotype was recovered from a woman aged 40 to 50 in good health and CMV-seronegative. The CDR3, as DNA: TGTGCCAGCAGCTTAGGGGGACAAAACTATGGCTACACCTTC. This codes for CASSLGGQNYGYTF. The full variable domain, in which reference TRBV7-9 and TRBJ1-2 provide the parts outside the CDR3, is DTGVSQNPRHKITKRGQNVTFRCDPISEHNRLYWYRQTLGQGPEFLTYFQNEAQLEKSRLLSDRFSAERPKGSFSTLEIQRTEQGDSAMYLCASSLGGQNYGYTFGSGTRLTVV.